The T cell receptor beta chain described here comes from a study of T cell responses to AZD1222 COVID-19 vaccine. V lost 0 bases, J lost 1 base, and 14 bases lay in between. Germline V gene data show CDR1 as SGHTS and CDR2 as YDEGEE. There are 16 residues in the CDR3. Findings of the study overall: Donors skewed white British and female; clonal diversity was possibly underestimated. CD4 TCRs linked to vaccination spanned spike, dominating at 160-218 and 743-854. Breadth and depth of Spike-specific TCRs rose after two AZD1222 doses.

The table came from immunoSEQ multiplex PCR; TCRdb's copy has only in-frame clones and leaves some out. The data show nearly 90,000 clones, with about 90% seen just once and approximately 10% held by the top ten. In the case of this clone: Its antigen is unidentified.

The chain is built from TRBV5-8 and TRBJ2-7, with D perhaps assigned TRBD1 or TRBD2 (5 bases each). The specimen was peripheral blood, collected on day 0 of MenACWY control vaccination. The source is an adult in good health. For the CDR3, the DNA is TGTGCCAGCAGCTTGGGTTGGGGGTACGAGTCCTACGAGCAGTACTTC. This encodes CASSLGWGYESYEQYF.